This TCR beta chain was found in a study of blood T cell repertoires in COVID-19. Study-wide context: The samples span acute and convalescent COVID-19 from the United States, Italy and Spain. In each case, the material was cDNA or gDNA derived from T cells, B-cell-depleted T cells, or PBMCs.

Under the authors' procedure: Reference gene primer amplification gave nucleated cell count estimates. The protocol was immunoSEQ multiplex PCR, while the TCRdb copy is restricted to in-frame clones and leaves out a portion. V and J calls and clone size are those listed in that table; D and trimming were worked out from the DNA. The sample has hundreds of thousands of clones; over 85% are singletons. The Seattle patients joined while their infection was active and were tracked longitudinally afterward. V was clipped by 4 bases and J by 5 bases; unmatched bases: 6. Germline V gene lookup returns CDR1 SEHNR and CDR2 FQNEAQ (reference sequence). CDR3 length: 15 residues.

The sample comprised peripheral blood. V usage is TRBV7-9 and J usage is TRBJ2-1; 9 bases line up with TRBD2. This receptor was identified in a woman aged 25 to 39 with COVID-19, enrolled during active disease. The CDR3 region is CASSSLAGENNEQFF. The DNA for the CDR3 is TGTGCCAGCAGCTCCTTAGCGGGGGAAAACAATGAGCAGTTCTTC.